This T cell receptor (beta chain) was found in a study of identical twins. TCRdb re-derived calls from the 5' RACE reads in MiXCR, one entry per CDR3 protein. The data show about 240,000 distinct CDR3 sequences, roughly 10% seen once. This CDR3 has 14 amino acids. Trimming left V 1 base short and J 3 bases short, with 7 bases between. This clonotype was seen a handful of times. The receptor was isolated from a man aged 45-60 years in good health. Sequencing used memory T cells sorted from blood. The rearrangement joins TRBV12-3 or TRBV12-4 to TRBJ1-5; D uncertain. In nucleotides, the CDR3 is TGTGCCAGCAGTTTAGAGCAAGACAATCAGCCCCAGCATTTT. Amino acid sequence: CASSLEQDNQPQHF.